This T cell receptor (beta chain) was recovered during a study of tumor-infiltrating lymphocytes in primary liver carcinoma (dated by TCRdb to 2017 to 2019). In terms of the full investigation: The five patients, three men and two women aged 30 to 69 years, had hepatocellular carcinoma (four) or combined HCC and intrahepatic cholangiocarcinoma (one). The five patients had tumors staged T1-T3 N0M0, with maximum diameters ranging from about 4.2 to 10 cm. Each sample produced about 3.5 to 8 million productive TCRbeta reads, and read depth showed no significant difference between tissue types. The study combined TCRbeta repertoire sequencing, expression microarrays and whole-exome sequencing across five regions of each liver tumor, with adjacent normal tissue and blood. A total of 35 specimens from 5 patients underwent TCRbeta repertoire sequencing, comprising around 25 tumor regions, 5 adjacent noncancerous liver tissues and 5 peripheral blood samples. To link TCRbeta repertoire diversity with the local molecular phenotype, the approximately 23 tumor region samples were profiled using Agilent mRNA microarrays. Reproducibility between technical replicate repertoires was high, with correlation coefficients above 0.95 and mean shared-clone rates roughly 0.87. Paper-wide results and their limitations: Because sequencing covered only the TCR beta chain and unpaired alpha chains were not captured, true repertoire diversity is likely underestimated. Only a few patients were included in the study, and the authors note that the findings should be validated in a larger study. Only about 7.5-24% of top clones were found in all five regions of a tumor, suggesting spatial heterogeneity of tumor-infiltrating T cells. A significantly larger repertoire fraction was made up by the top 250 clones in tumors than in blood (p = 0.039). Pairs of tumor regions showed greater repertoire overlap (mean about 36%) than tumor-adjacent pairs (roughly 17%) or tumor-blood pairs (approximately 15%), which is consistent with antigen-driven expansion. Since the samples were bulk and unsorted, there was no way to compare CD4+ and CD8+ T cell repertoires.

Total RNA and DNA were co-extracted without cell sorting from around 20-30 mg of bulk tissue using the AllPrep DNA/RNA mini kit. Roughly five patients with histopathologically diagnosed primary liver carcinoma underwent surgical resection in China between late 2015 and March 2016. At the time of sampling, the patients were treatment-naive and had chronic HBV infection. Five spatially separated regions were sampled from each tumor: the superior, inferior, left-lateral and right-lateral poles, plus the tumor centre. More than 80% viable tumor cells were found by histology in every tumor sample. Each fresh piece of tumor and adjacent tissue was cut in two, with one half stored in RNAlater at -80 degrees C and the other half sent for histology. From the germline V gene (reference sequence), CDR1 is SGHAT and CDR2 is FQDESV. The CDR3 contains 15 residues, cysteine and phenylalanine counted. CDR3 DNA is the only sequence kept; it has 45 bases, read in frame from the first base.

Using a constant-region primer and ProtoScript II reverse transcriptase, TCRbeta-specific cDNA was reverse-transcribed from approximately 0.55 ug total RNA. TCRbeta libraries were built with three nested multiplex PCR rounds, a slightly modified ARM-PCR procedure. Each of the first two PCR rounds ran for around 10 cycles using multiplex TRBV1-TRBV30 forward primers together with a Cbeta reverse primer. A final 25-cycle PCR with Deep VentR polymerase added sample barcodes and Illumina adapters. Before sequencing, amplicons between 200 and 500 bp were purified from gel using a QIAquick gel extraction kit. TCRbeta amplicons were sequenced on an Illumina HiSeq 2500 with 250-bp paired-end reads. The original methods were these. Reads were quality-trimmed with Trimmomatic v0.33, and paired reads were merged with FLASH v1.2.11 to recover full CDR3 sequences. V, D and J germline segments were assigned to the rearranged TCRbeta sequences by MiGEC v1.2.1b. Clonotype statistics, along with Shannon-Wiener diversity indices, were calculated using VDJtools v1.0.0. To cut down on sampling bias, every analysis after diversity analysis relied on just the 250 most abundant clonotypes from each sample. TCRdb reprocessing: public reads trimmed at Q25 with fastp, clones called with MiXCR, in-frame beta chains kept. One record per CDR3 amino acid sequence lists the most common genes and DNA. Clone size and V and J calls follow TCRdb, not the original study. A total of about 48,000 distinct CDR3 sequences appear in this sample, about 70% of them only once. The ten biggest clones cover more than 25% of the sample.

Notes on this clonotype: It has no known antigen specificity. At one end, the junction sequence differs from germline, possibly due to a read error.

This clonotype was obtained from a man in his forties with primary liver carcinoma and hepatitis B virus infection. The chain is made from TRBV11-1 and TRBJ2-5; tentative D gene TRBD2, with 6 bases matching. Material: liver tumor tissue from sampling region 3. The cell subset or site label, as the study defines it: tumor region T3, left-lateral pole. At the DNA level, the sequence is TGTGCCAGCAACTTAGAGGAGGGGCCCCAAGAGACCCAGTACTTC. Its coded protein is CASNLEEGPQETQYF.